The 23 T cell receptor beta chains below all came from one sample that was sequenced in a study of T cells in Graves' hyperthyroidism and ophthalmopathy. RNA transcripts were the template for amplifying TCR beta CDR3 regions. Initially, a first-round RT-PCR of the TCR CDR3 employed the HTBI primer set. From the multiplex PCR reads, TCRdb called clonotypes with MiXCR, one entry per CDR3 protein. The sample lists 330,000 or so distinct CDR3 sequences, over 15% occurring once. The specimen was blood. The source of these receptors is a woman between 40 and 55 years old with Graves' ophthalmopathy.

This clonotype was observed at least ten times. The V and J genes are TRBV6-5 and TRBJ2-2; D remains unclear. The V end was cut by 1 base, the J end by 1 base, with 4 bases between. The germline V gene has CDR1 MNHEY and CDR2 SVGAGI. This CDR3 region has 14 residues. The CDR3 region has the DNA TGTGCCAGCAGTTACTGGCGGAACACCGGGGAGCTGTTTTTT. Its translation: CASSYWRNTGELFF.

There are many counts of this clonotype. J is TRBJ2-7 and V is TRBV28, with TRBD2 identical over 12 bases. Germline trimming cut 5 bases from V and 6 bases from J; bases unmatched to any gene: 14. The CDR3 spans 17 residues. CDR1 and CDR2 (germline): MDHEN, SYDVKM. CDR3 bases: TGTGCCAGCAGTGCGACCGTCTCTAGCGGGAGGGCGGCCGAGCAGTACTTC. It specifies CASSATVSSGRAAEQYF.

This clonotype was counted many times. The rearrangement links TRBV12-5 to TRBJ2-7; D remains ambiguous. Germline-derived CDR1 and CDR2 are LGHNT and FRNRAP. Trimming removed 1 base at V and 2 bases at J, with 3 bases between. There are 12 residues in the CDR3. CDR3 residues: CASGLGAYEQYF. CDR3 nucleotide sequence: TGTGCTAGTGGTTTGGGGGCCTACGAGCAGTACTTC.

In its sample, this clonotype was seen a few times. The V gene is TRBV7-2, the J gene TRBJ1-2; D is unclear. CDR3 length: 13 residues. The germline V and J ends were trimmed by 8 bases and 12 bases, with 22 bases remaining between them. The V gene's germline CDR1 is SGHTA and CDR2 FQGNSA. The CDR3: CASSEAGPGENTF. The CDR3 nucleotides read TGTGCCAGCTCAGAGGCTGGGCCAGGAGAGAACACCTTC.

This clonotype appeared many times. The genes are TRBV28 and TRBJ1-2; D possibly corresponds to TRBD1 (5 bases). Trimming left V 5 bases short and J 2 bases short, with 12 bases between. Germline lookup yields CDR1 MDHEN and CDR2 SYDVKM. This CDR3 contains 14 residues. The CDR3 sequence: CASSPQVTNYGYTF. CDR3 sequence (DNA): TGTGCCAGCAGTCCACAGGTGACGAACTATGGCTACACCTTC.

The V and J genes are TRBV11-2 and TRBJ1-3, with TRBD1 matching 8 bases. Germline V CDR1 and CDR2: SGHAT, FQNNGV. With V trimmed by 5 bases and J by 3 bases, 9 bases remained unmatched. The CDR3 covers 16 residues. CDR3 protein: CASSPRTGNVGNTIYF. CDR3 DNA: TGTGCCAGCAGCCCTCGGACAGGGAATGTTGGAAACACCATATATTTT. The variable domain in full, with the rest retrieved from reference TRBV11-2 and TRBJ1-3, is EAGVAQSPRYKIIEKRQSVAFWCNPISGHATLYWYQQILGQGPKLLIQFQNNGVVDDSQLPKDRFSAERLKGVDSTLKIQPAKLEDSAVYLCASSPRTGNVGNTIYFGEGSWLTVV.

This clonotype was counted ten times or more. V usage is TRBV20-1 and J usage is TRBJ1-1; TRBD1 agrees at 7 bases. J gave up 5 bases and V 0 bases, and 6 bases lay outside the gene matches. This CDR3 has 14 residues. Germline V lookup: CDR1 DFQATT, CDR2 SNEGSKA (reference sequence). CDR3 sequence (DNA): TGCAGTGCTAGAGACACGACAGGGCCAACTGAAGCTTTCTTT. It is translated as CSARDTTGPTEAFF.

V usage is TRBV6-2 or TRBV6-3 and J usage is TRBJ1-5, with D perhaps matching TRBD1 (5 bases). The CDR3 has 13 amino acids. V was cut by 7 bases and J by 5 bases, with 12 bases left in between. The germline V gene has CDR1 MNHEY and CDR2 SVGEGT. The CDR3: CASKKVGDQPQHF. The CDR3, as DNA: TGTGCCAGCAAAAAAGTGGGGGATCAGCCCCAGCATTTT.

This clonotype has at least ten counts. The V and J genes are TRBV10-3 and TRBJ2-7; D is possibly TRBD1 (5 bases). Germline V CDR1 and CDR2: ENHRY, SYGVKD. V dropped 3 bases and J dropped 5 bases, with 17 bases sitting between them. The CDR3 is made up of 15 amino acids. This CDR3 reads CAISDGQFGANEQYF. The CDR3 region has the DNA TGTGCCATCAGTGATGGGCAGTTTGGGGCCAACGAGCAGTACTTC.

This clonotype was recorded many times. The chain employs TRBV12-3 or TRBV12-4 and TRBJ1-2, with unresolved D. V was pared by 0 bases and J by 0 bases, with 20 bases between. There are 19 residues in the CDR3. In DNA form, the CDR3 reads TGTGCCAGCAGTTTAGCCAAACTCCCACGGGCCGTAACTAACTATGGCTACACCTTC. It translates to CASSLAKLPRAVTNYGYTF.

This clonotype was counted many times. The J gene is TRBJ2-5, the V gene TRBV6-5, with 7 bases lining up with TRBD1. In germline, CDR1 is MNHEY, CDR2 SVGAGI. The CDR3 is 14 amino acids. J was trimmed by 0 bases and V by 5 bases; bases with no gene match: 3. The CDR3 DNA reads TGTGCCAGCAGTCTGACAGGGTACCAAGAGACCCAGTACTTC. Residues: CASSLTGYQETQYF.

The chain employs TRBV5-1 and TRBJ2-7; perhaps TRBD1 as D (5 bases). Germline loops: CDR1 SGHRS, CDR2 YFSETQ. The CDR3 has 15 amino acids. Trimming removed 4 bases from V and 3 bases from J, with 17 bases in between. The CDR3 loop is CASSGTGGGYYEQYF. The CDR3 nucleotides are TGCGCCAGCAGCGGAACAGGCGGCGGCTACTACGAGCAGTACTTC. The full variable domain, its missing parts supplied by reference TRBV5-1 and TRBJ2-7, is KAGVTQTPRYLIKTRGQQVTLSCSPISGHRSVSWYQQTPGQGLQFLFEYFSETQRNKGNFPGRFSGRQFSNSRSEMNVSTLELGDSALYLCASSGTGGGYYEQYFGPGTRLTVT.

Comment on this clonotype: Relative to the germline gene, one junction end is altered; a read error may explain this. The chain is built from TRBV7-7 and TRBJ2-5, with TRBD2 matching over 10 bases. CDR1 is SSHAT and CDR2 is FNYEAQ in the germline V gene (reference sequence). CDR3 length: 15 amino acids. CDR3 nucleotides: TGTGCTAGCAGCTTACAGCGGGAGGGCCGAGAGACCCAGTACTTC. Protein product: CASSLQREGRETQYF.

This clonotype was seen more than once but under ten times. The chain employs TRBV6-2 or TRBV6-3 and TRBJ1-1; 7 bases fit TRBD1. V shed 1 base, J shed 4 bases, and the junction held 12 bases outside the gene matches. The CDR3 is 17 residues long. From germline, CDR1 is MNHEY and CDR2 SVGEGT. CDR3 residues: CASSYLGLGTAFTEAFF. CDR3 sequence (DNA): TGTGCCAGCAGTTACTTAGGATTGGGGACAGCCTTCACTGAAGCTTTCTTT.

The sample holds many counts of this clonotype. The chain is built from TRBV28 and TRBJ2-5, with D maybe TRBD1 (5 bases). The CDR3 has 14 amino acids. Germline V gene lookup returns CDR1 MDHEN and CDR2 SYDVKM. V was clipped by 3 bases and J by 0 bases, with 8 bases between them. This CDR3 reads CASSFPGNQETQYF. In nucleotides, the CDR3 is TGTGCCAGCAGTTTCCCAGGGAACCAAGAGACCCAGTACTTC.

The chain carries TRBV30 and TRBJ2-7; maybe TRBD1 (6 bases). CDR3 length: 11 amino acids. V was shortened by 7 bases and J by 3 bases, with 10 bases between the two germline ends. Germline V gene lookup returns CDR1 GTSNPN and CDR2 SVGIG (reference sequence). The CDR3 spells CASGTYYEQYF. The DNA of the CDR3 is TGTGCCTCGGGGACATACTACGAGCAGTACTTC. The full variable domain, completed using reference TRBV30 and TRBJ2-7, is SQTIHQWPATLVQPVGSPLSLECTVEGTSNPNLYWYRQAAGRGLQLLFYSVGIGQISSEVPQNLSASRPQDRQFILSSKKLLLSDSGFYLCASGTYYEQYFGPGTRLTVT.

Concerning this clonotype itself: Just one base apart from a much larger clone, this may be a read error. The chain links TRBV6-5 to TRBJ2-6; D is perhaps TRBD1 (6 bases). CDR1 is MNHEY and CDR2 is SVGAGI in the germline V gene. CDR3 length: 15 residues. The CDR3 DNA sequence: TGTGCCAGCAGTTACGGGGGCGGTGGGGCCAACGTCCTGGCTTTC. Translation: CASSYGGGGANVLAF.

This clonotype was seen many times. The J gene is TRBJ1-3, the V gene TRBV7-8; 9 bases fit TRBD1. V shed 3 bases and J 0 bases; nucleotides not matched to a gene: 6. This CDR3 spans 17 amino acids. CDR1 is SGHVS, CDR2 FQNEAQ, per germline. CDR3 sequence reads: CASSFTGGPLSGNTIYF. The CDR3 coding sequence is TGTGCCAGCAGCTTTACAGGGGGCCCCCTCTCTGGAAACACCATATATTTT.

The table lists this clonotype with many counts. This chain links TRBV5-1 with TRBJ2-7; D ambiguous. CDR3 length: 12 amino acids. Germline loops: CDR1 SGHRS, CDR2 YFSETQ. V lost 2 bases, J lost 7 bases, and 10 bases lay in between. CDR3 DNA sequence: TGCGCCAGCAGCTTAGGTTCCCTGGAGCAGTACTTC. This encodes CASSLGSLEQYF.

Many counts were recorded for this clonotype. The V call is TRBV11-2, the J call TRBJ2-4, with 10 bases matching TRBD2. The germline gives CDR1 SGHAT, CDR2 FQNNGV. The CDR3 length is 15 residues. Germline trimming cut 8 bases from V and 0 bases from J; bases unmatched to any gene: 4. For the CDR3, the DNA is TGTGCCAGCCGGGGACTAGCGAGAGCCAAAAACATTCAGTACTTC. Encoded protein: CASRGLARAKNIQYF.

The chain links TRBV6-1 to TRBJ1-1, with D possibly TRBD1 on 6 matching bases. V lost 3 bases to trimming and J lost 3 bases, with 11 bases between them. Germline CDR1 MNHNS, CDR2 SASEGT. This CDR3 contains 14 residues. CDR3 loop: CASSEGGRDTEAFF. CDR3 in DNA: TGTGCCAGCAGTGAGGGGGGCAGGGACACTGAAGCTTTCTTT.

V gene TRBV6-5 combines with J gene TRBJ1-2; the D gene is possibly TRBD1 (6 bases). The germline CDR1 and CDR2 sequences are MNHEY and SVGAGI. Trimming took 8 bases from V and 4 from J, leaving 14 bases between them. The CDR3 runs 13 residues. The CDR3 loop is CASRLQGGYGYTF. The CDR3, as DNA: TGTGCCAGCCGGTTACAGGGCGGCTATGGCTACACCTTC.

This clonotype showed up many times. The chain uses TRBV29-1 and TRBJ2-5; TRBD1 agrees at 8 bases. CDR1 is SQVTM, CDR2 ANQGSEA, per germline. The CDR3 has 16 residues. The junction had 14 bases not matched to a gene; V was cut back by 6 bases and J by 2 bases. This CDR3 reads CSVRGPRDRTQETQYF. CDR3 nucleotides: TGCAGCGTCCGCGGTCCCCGGGACAGGACTCAAGAGACCCAGTACTTC.